This T cell receptor (beta chain) originates from a study of human T cells and chemical hapten exposure. In the library, unique molecular identifiers were attached to individual cDNA molecules. In the original workflow: Across samples, TCR counts had a median of 95,638 and ranged from roughly 23,224 to 700,000. TCRdb re-called the RACE reads with MiXCR, one entry per CDR3 protein. The V and J calls shown here were made by TCRdb, not taken from the authors' results. The table includes 84,000 or so distinct CDR3 sequences, approximately 10% detected once. Time point indicated: patch test 2, 6 weeks after DPC sensitization. Sample treatment: therapeutic diphenylcyclopropenone sensitization with weekly scalp DPC. This clonotype has ten or more counts. CDR3 size: 13 residues. V lost 0 bases, J lost 5 bases, and 4 bases lay in between. The germline CDR1 and CDR2 sequences are MGHRA and YSYEKL.

The receptor was derived from a woman aged 30 to 39 with alopecia areata. Some clones in this sample may be carry-over from other donors' samples. Sequences were derived from whole blood, sampled in connection with sensitization to the hapten diphenylcyclopropenone (DPC). The V call is TRBV4-1, the J call TRBJ2-2, with D hard to call. CDR3 loop: CASSQEITGELFF. CDR3 nucleotide sequence: TGCGCCAGCAGCCAAGAAATAACCGGGGAGCTGTTTTTT.